These T cell receptor beta chains were read from a single sample in a study of graft-versus-host responses after intestinal transplantation. Some clones are missing from TCRdb's copy, which holds only in-frame ones; the method was immunoSEQ multiplex PCR. The sample carries about 110,000 clones, about 92% recorded once. Which antigens these TCRs recognize remains unknown. The material sequenced was unstimulated CD4+ T cells sorted from spleen or lymph node cells, taken before transplant. The receptors were sampled from a human donor who was the organ donor for an intestinal transplant. Both conserved end residues are part of each CDR3. Fields, in order: D gene, CDR3 length, V gene, J gene, clone size, CDR3 protein, CDR3 DNA. The D gene is left open where the match is weak. The size of a clone is reported for some rows only, either as once, few or many, or as a class for expanded clones.

>TRBD2|16|TRBV9|TRBJ2-1|NA
CASSVKGLAGNNEQFF
TGTGCCAGCAGTGTCAAGGGGCTAGCGGGTAACAATGAGCAGTTCTTC
>TRBD1|15|TRBV6-5|TRBJ1-2|NA
CASSYSRGPGYGYTF
TGTGCCAGCAGTTACTCCAGGGGGCCGGGCTATGGCTACACCTTC
>NA|14|TRBV1|TRBJ2-1|NA
CTSSHRTTYNEQFF
TGCACCAGCAGCCACAGGACTACCTACAATGAGCAGTTCTTC
>NA|13|TRBV2|TRBJ2-1|NA
CASTGKSYNEQFF
TGTGCCAGTACAGGGAAATCCTACAATGAGCAGTTCTTC
>TRBD2|15|TRBV4-3|TRBJ2-7|NA
CASSQPREGVYEQYF
TGCGCCAGCAGCCAGCCCCGGGAGGGGGTCTACGAGCAGTACTTC
>TRBD1|16|TRBV5-5|TRBJ1-1|NA
CASSLAGQGSRGEAFF
TGTGCCAGCAGCTTAGCGGGACAGGGGTCGAGGGGTGAAGCTTTCTTT
>NA|14|TRBV6-5|TRBJ1-4|NA
CASSTGKTNEKLFF
TGTGCCAGCAGTACAGGGAAAACTAATGAAAAACTGTTTTTT
>TRBD1|16|TRBV4-3|TRBJ2-7|NA
CASSQERQGPSYEQYF
TGCGCCAGCAGCCAAGAGCGACAGGGACCTTCCTACGAGCAGTACTTC
>TRBD1|14|TRBV6-5|TRBJ1-2|NA
CASKQTGGDYGYTF
TGTGCCAGCAAACAGACAGGGGGAGACTATGGCTACACCTTC
>NA|15|TRBV7-8|TRBJ2-7|NA
CASSRGGLFGYEQYF
TGTGCCAGCAGCCGTGGGGGGCTGTTTGGCTACGAGCAGTACTTC
>NA|15|TRBV27|TRBJ2-2|NA
CASSLSGRHTGELFF
TGTGCCAGCAGTTTATCAGGCCGGCACACCGGGGAGCTGTTTTTT
>NA|16|TRBV6-1|TRBJ2-1|once
CASSESAASSYNEQFF
TGTGCCAGCAGTGAATCGGCTGCTAGCTCCTACAATGAGCAGTTCTTC
>NA|12|TRBV18|TRBJ1-1|NA
CASSRAETEAFF
TGTGCCAGCTCACGCGCAGAAACTGAAGCTTTCTTT
>TRBD1|14|TRBV5-6|TRBJ1-4|NA
CASSLTTGGGKLFF
TGTGCCAGCAGCTTGACGACAGGGGGCGGAAAACTGTTTTTT
>NA|15|TRBV5-1|TRBJ2-3|NA
CASSPLERLTDTQYF
TGCGCCAGCAGCCCCCTTGAGCGCCTCACAGATACGCAGTATTTT
>TRBD1|19|TRBV6-1|TRBJ1-1|NA
CASSEYPPGQGIGNTEAFF
TGTGCCAGCAGTGAATACCCTCCGGGACAGGGAATAGGAAACACTGAAGCTTTCTTT
>NA|15|TRBV30|TRBJ2-2|NA
CAWSGPGLTTGELFF
TGTGCCTGGAGTGGTCCAGGATTGACCACCGGGGAGCTGTTTTTT
>NA|13|TRBV2|TRBJ2-2|NA
CASSGRGTGELFF
TGTGCCAGCAGTGGGCGGGGCACCGGGGAGCTGTTTTTT
>NA|11|TRBV20-1|TRBJ2-7|NA
CSARGSYEQYF
TGCAGTGCTAGGGGTTCGTACGAGCAGTACTTC
>NA|12|TRBV5-8|TRBJ1-1|NA
CASSLFPRDAFF
TGTGCCAGCAGCTTGTTTCCGAGGGATGCTTTCTTT
>NA|10|TRBV8-2|TRBJ2-7|NA
CDSGTYEQYF
TGTGATTCAGGAACCTACGAGCAGTACTTC
>NA|13|TRBV28|TRBJ2-7|NA
CASSLPPAYEQYF
TGTGCCAGCAGTTTGCCACCGGCCTACGAGCAGTACTTC
>NA|13|TRBV19|TRBJ2-1|few
CASSSPGRDEQFF
TGTGCCAGTAGTAGCCCGGGGCGTGATGAGCAGTTCTTC
>TRBD1|15|TRBV15|TRBJ2-7|NA
CATSRDEGGQDEQYF
TGTGCCACCAGCAGAGATGAGGGGGGACAGGACGAGCAGTACTTC
>TRBD2|13|TRBV11-2|TRBJ2-5|NA
CASSSGGVETQYF
TGTGCCAGCAGCTCGGGGGGTGTGGAGACCCAGTACTTC
>NA|15|TRBV6-5|TRBJ2-4|NA
CASRKIRDTENIQYF
TGTGCCAGCAGAAAAATCCGGGACACTGAAAACATTCAGTACTTC
>NA|13|TRBV2|TRBJ1-2|NA
CASNPGETYGYTF
TGTGCCAGCAACCCAGGGGAAACCTATGGCTACACCTTC
>NA|14|TRBV5-1|TRBJ1-1|NA
CASSLWQMNTEAFF
TGCGCCAGTAGCTTGTGGCAGATGAACACTGAAGCTTTCTTT
>NA|15|TRBV6-1|TRBJ1-3|few
CASSEAAGPGNTIYF
TGTGCCAGCAGTGAAGCGGCAGGACCTGGAAACACCATATATTTT
>NA|15|TRBV7-6|TRBJ2-3|NA
CASTRLGQGTDTQYF
TGTGCCAGCACCCGACTTGGCCAAGGCACAGATACGCAGTATTTT
>TRBD2|15|TRBV5-4|TRBJ2-3|NA
CASSLGPAGEDTQYF
TGTGCCAGCAGCTTGGGACCAGCGGGAGAAGATACGCAGTATTTT
>TRBD2|14|TRBV7-9|TRBJ2-5|NA
CASSPRGRGETQYF
TGTGCCAGCAGCCCCCGCGGGAGGGGAGAGACCCAGTACTTC
>NA|15|TRBV6-5|TRBJ1-5|few
CASSYGWGRDQPQHF
TGTGCCAGCAGTTACGGATGGGGCAGGGACCAGCCCCAGCATTTT
>TRBD2|15|TRBV5-1|TRBJ2-1|NA
CASSATSGVYNEQFF
TGCGCCAGCAGCGCGACTAGCGGGGTCTACAATGAGCAGTTCTTC
>NA|16|TRBV6-4|TRBJ2-7|once
CASSDSLQALSYEQYF
TGTGCCAGCAGTGACTCGTTACAGGCCCTCTCCTACGAGCAGTACTTC
>NA|12|TRBV5-1|TRBJ2-3|NA
CASSSGVDTQYF
TGCGCCAGCAGCTCAGGGGTAGATACGCAGTATTTT
>NA|14|TRBV19|TRBJ1-2|NA
CASRLKGPNYGYTF
TGTGCCAGTAGGCTAAAGGGGCCGAACTATGGCTACACCTTC
>NA|14|TRBV19|TRBJ2-2|NA
CASSIAEDTGELFF
TGTGCCAGTAGTATAGCAGAAGATACCGGGGAGCTGTTTTTT
>TRBD1|17|TRBV7-2|TRBJ2-7|NA
CASSSRGGYSSSYEQYF
TGTGCCAGCAGCTCCCGAGGGGGCTACTCCTCCTCCTACGAGCAGTACTTC
>TRBD2|14|TRBV6-6|TRBJ2-1|NA
CATWTSGSRNEQFF
TGTGCCACATGGACTAGCGGGAGTAGGAATGAGCAGTTCTTC
>TRBD1|14|TRBV5-1|TRBJ2-2|NA
CASSWTGSTGELFF
TGCGCCAGCAGCTGGACAGGGAGTACCGGGGAGCTGTTTTTT
>NA|12|TRBV7-6|TRBJ2-1|NA
CASSSGDNEQFF
TGTGCCAGCAGCTCCGGGGACAATGAGCAGTTCTTC
>TRBD2|14|TRBV25-1|TRBJ2-1|NA
CASTVAGSYNEQFF
TGTGCCAGCACCGTAGCGGGCTCCTACAATGAGCAGTTCTTC
>TRBD2|15|TRBV7-9|TRBJ2-3|NA
CASSSGPGGTDTQYF
TGTGCCAGCAGCTCCGGACCGGGAGGGACAGATACGCAGTATTTT
>NA|17|TRBV4-3|TRBJ1-2|NA
CASSQEAGRGSAYGYTF
TGCGCCAGCAGCCAAGAGGCCGGTAGGGGATCGGCCTATGGCTACACCTTC
>NA|11|TRBV7-9|TRBJ2-7|NA
CASSLVDEQYF
TGTGCCAGCAGCTTAGTTGACGAGCAGTACTTC
>NA|16|TRBV7-2|TRBJ2-1|NA
CASSHKSGNTYNEQFF
TGTGCCAGCTCTCACAAAAGCGGTAACACCTACAATGAGCAGTTCTTC
>NA|14|TRBV6-5|TRBJ1-2|NA
CASRFPTAGSLYTF
TGTGCCAGCAGATTCCCCACTGCGGGCAGTCTCTACACCTTC
>NA|15|TRBV7-9|TRBJ2-1|NA
CATPIRDTSYNEQFF
TGTGCCACCCCTATACGGGACACTTCCTACAATGAGCAGTTCTTC
>NA|13|TRBV7-9|TRBJ1-5|NA
CASSYTGNQPQHF
TGTGCCAGCAGTTATACAGGGAATCAGCCCCAGCATTTT
>NA|14|TRBV6-5|TRBJ1-1|NA
CASSLSRGNTEAFF
TGTGCCAGCAGCTTAAGCCGGGGCAACACTGAAGCTTTCTTT
>NA|16|TRBV9|TRBJ1-3|NA
CASSATGRGAGNTIYF
TGTGCCAGCAGCGCAACCGGTAGAGGAGCCGGAAACACCATATATTTT
>NA|13|TRBV6-5|TRBJ1-2|NA
CASSPPTGYGYTF
TGTGCCAGCAGTCCCCCTACAGGGTATGGCTACACCTTC
>NA|11|TRBV20-1|TRBJ2-7|NA
CSANGATEQYF
TGCAGTGCGAACGGGGCAACCGAGCAGTACTTC